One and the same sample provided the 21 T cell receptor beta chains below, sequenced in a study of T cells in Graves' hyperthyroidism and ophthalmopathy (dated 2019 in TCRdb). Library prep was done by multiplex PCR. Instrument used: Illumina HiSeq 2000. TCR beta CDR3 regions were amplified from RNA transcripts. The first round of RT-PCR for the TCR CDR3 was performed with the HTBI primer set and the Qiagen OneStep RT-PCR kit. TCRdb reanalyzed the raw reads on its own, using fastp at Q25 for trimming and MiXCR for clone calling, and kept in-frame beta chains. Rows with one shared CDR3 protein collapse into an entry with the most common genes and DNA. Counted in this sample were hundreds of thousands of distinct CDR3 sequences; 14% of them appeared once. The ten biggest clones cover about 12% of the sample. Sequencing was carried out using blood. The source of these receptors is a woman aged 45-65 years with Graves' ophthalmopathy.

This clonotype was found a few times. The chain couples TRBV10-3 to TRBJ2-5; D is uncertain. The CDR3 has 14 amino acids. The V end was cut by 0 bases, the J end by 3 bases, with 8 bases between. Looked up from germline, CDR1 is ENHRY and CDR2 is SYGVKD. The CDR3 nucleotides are TGTGCCATCAGTGAGTCGCGGCAGAAAGAGACCCAGTACTTC. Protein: CAISESRQKETQYF.

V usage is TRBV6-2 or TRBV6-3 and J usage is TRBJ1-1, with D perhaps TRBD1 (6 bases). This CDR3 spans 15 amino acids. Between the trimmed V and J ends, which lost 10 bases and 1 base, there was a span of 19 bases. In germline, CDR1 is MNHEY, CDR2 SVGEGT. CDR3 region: CAIRAQGVRNTEAFF. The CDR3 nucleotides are TGTGCCATCAGGGCACAGGGCGTTAGGAACACTGAAGCTTTCTTT.

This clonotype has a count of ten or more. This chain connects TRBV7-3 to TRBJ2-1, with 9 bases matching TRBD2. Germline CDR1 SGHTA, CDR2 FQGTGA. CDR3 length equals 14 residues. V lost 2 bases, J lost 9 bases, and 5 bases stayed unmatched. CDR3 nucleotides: TGTGCCAGCAGCTTAGGTCTTAGCGGGAGTGAGCAGTTCTTC. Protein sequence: CASSLGLSGSEQFF.

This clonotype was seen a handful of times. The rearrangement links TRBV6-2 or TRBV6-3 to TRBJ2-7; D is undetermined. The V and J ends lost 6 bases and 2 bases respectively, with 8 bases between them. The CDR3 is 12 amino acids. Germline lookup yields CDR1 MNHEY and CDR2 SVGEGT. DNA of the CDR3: TGTGCCAGCAGCCTGAGTCCCTACGAGCAGTACTTC. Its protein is CASSLSPYEQYF.

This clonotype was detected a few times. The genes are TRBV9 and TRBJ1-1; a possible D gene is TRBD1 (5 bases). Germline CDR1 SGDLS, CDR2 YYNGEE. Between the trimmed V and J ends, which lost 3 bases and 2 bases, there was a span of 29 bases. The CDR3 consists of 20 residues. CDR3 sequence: CASSAGNPFRLTDLNTEAFF. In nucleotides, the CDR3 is TGTGCCAGCAGCGCCGGAAACCCCTTTAGGTTGACAGACCTCAACACTGAAGCTTTCTTT.

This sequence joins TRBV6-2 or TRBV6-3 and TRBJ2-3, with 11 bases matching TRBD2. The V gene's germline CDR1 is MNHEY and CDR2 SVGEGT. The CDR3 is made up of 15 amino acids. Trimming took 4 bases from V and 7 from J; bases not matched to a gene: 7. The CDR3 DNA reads TGTGCCAGCAGTTCAACTAGCGGGAGAGGAAATACGCAGTATTTT. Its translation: CASSSTSGRGNTQYF.

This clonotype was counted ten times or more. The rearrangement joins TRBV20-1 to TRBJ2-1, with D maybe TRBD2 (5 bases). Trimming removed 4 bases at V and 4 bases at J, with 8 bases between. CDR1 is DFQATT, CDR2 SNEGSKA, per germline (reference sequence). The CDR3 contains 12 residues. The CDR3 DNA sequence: TGCAGTGCTACCCGGGGTTACAATGAGCAGTTCTTC. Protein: CSATRGYNEQFF.

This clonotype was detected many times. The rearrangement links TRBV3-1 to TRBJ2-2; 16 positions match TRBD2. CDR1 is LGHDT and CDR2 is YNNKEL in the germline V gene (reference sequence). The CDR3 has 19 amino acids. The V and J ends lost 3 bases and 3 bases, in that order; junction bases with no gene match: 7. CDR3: CASSHGTSGRALDTGELFF. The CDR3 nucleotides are TGTGCCAGCAGCCATGGGACTAGCGGGAGGGCTTTGGACACCGGGGAGCTGTTTTTT.

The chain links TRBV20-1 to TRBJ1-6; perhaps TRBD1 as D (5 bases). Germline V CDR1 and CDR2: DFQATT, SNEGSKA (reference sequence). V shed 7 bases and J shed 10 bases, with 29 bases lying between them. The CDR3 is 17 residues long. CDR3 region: CSVADTLKGVRGSPLHF. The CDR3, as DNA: TGCAGTGTAGCAGATACCCTCAAAGGGGTACGGGGATCACCCCTCCACTTT.

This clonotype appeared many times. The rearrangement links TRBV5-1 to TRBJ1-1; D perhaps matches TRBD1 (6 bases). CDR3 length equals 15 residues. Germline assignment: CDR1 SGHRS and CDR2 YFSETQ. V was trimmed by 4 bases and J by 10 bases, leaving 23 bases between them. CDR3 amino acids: CASSPDRRGEGVAFF. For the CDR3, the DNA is TGCGCCAGCAGCCCGGACCGCAGGGGCGAAGGAGTAGCTTTCTTT.

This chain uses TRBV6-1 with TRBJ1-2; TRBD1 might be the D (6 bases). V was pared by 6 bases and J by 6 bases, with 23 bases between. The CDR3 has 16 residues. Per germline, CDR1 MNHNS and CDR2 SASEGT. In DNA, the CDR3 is TGTGCCAGCAGCGGTCAGATAGTGACAGGTTTTGATGGCTACACCTTC. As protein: CASSGQIVTGFDGYTF.

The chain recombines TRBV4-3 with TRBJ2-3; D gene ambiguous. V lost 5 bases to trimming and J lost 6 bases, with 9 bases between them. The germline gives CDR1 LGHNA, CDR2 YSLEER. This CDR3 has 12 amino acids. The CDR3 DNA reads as TGCGCCAGCAGCTTCCGACCGGATACGCAGTATTTT. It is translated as CASSFRPDTQYF.

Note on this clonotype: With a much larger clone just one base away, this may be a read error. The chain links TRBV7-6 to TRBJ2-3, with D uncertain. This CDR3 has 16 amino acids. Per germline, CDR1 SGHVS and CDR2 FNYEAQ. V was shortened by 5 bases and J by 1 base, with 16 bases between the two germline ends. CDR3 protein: CASSILLDQRTDTQYF. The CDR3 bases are TGTGCCAGCAGCATACTCTTGGACCAACGCACAGATACGCAGTATTTT.

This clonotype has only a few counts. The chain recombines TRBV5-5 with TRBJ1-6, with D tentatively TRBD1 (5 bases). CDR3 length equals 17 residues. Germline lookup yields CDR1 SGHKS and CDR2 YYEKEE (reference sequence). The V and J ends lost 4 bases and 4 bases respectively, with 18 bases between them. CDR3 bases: TGTGCCAGCAGCCAGACGATAACCGGGGCTTATAATTCACCCCTCCACTTT. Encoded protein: CASSQTITGAYNSPLHF.

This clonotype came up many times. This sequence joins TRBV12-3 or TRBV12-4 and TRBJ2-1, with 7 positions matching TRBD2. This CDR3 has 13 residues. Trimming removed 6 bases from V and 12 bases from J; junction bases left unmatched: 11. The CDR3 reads CASSPVGLVVQFF. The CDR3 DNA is TGTGCCAGCAGCCCCGTTGGACTAGTTGTGCAGTTCTTC.

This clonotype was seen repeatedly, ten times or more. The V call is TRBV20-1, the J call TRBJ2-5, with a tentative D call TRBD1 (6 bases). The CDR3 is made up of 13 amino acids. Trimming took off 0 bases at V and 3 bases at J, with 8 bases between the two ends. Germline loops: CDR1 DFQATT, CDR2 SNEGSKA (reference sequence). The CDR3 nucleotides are TGCAGTGCTAGAGAATGGACAGAAGAGACCCAGTACTTC. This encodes CSAREWTEETQYF.

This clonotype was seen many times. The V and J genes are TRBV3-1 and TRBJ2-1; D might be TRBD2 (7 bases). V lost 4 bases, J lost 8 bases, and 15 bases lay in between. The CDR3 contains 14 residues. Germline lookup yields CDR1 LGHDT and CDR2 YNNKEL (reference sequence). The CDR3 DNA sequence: TGTGCCAGCAGCCCTTTTGGGGGGGCCTATGAGCAGTTCTTC. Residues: CASSPFGGAYEQFF.

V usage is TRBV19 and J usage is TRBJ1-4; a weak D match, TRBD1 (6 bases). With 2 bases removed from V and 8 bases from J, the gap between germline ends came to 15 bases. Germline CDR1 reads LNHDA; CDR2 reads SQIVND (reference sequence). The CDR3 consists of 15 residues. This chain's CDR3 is CASSIRGARGEKLFF. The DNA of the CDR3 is TGTGCCAGTAGTATAAGGGGGGCGCGAGGAGAAAAACTGTTTTTT.

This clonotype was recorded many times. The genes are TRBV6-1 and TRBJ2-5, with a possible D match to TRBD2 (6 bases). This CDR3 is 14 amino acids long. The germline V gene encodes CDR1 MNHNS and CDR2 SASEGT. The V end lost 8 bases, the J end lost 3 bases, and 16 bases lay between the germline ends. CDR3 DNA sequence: TGTGCCAGCTGGAAACCTGGCGGGAAAGAGACCCAGTACTTC. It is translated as CASWKPGGKETQYF.

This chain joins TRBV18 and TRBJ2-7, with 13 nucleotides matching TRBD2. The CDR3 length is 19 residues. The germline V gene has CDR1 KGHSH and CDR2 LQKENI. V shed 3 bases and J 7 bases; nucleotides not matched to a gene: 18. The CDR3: CASSPRPGLAGKVVYEQYF. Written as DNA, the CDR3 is TGTGCCAGCTCACCTCGTCCGGGACTAGCGGGAAAGGTAGTATATGAGCAGTACTTC.

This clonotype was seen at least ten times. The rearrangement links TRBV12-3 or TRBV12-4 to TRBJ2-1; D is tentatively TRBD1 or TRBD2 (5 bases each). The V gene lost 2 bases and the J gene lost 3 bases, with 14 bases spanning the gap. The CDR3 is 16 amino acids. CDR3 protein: CASSLTGRKHYNEQFF. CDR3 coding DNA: TGTGCCAGCAGTTTAACGGGGCGAAAGCACTACAATGAGCAGTTCTTC.